The 22 T cell receptor beta chains reported below all come from one sample, sequenced in a study of OX40 agonist ivuxolimab in advanced cancers. The assay was immunoSEQ multiplex PCR, and TCRdb's table has in-frame clones only and misses some. Here the sample spans about 22,000 clones, about 85% being singletons. Sequences were derived from CD4+ or CD8+ T cells sorted from blood, sampled in a trial of the OX40 agonist ivuxolimab. Every receptor here comes from an adult with an advanced solid tumor such as melanoma, head and neck, liver or kidney cancer.

This chain uses TRBV9 with TRBJ1-2; tentative D call: TRBD1 (5 bases). Germline V gene sequence: CDR1 SGDLS, CDR2 YYNGEE. The length of the CDR3 is 15 residues. The V gene lost 3 bases and the J gene lost 1 base, with 13 bases spanning the gap. This chain's CDR3 is CASSAFWGNNYGYTF. The CDR3 DNA reads as TGTGCCAGCAGCGCCTTTTGGGGGAATAACTATGGCTACACCTTC.

The genes are TRBV13 and TRBJ2-1, with 10 bases matching TRBD2. The V gene end was trimmed by 5 bases and the J gene end by 7 bases; junction bases not matched to a gene: 8. CDR1 PRHDT and CDR2 FYEKMQ come from the germline V gene (reference sequence). The CDR3 runs 15 residues. The CDR3 spells CASSLGLAGVNEQFF. In DNA form, the CDR3 reads TGTGCCAGCAGCCTTGGTCTAGCGGGAGTTAATGAGCAGTTCTTC.

The chain links TRBV27 to TRBJ1-5; the D is unclear. CDR1 is MNHEY and CDR2 is SMNVEV in the germline V gene (reference sequence). With 6 bases removed from V and 4 bases from J, the gap between germline ends came to 7 bases. CDR3 length: 12 residues. In nucleotides, the CDR3 is TGTGCCAGCAGGGAAGGGAATCAGCCCCAGCATTTT. Translating gives CASREGNQPQHF.

This clone has only a few counts. This sequence joins TRBV5-6 and TRBJ2-7; D ambiguous. The CDR3 runs to 13 residues. Trimming pared 0 bases from V and 1 base from J, leaving 5 bases between. Germline V gives CDR1 SGHDT, CDR2 YYEEEE. In DNA, the CDR3 is TGTGCCAGCAGCTTGGGGCAGTCCTACGAGCAGTACTTC. It translates to CASSLGQSYEQYF.

This chain links TRBV7-3 with TRBJ2-2, with 8 positions matching TRBD1. The V gene's germline CDR1 is SGHTA and CDR2 FQGTGA. The CDR3 runs 16 residues. V dropped 2 bases and J dropped 6; count of bases not matched to a gene: 8. CDR3 nucleotide sequence: TGTGCCAGCAGCTTATTGTCAGGGGGCCGGGCCGGGGAGCTGTTTTTT. This translates into CASSLLSGGRAGELFF.

The chain couples TRBV13 to TRBJ2-1, with 10 nucleotides matching TRBD2. V was pared by 5 bases and J by 3 bases, with 4 bases of the junction left unmatched. Per the germline V gene, CDR1 is PRHDT and CDR2 is FYEKMQ (reference sequence). The CDR3 totals 15 residues. CDR3 residues: CASSGAGGVYNEQFF. Written as DNA, the CDR3 is TGTGCCAGCAGCGGAGCGGGGGGGGTCTACAATGAGCAGTTCTTC.

The chain uses TRBV11-2 and TRBJ2-7; D might be TRBD1 (6 bases). V was shortened by 3 bases and J by 5 bases, with 20 bases between the two germline ends. From germline, CDR1 is SGHAT and CDR2 FQNNGV. The CDR3 runs to 16 residues. The CDR3 is CASSFIWTAVHDEQYF. CDR3 in DNA: TGTGCCAGCAGCTTCATCTGGACAGCGGTCCACGACGAGCAGTACTTC.

The gene calls are TRBV5-1 and TRBJ1-1; possibly TRBD1 for D (6 bases). V lost 1 base, J lost 1 base, and 17 bases lay in between. Germline CDR1 is SGHRS and CDR2 is YFSETQ. The CDR3 is 17 amino acids. CDR3 in amino acids: CASSLTGFKGGNTEAFF. CDR3 sequence (DNA): TGCGCCAGCAGCTTGACAGGGTTTAAGGGGGGGAACACTGAAGCTTTCTTT.

The rearrangement uses TRBV11-2 and TRBJ2-2; D may match TRBD1 or TRBD2 (5 bases each). V was pared by 6 bases and J by 1 base, with 12 bases between. CDR3 length: 15 amino acids. Germline CDR1 is SGHAT and CDR2 is FQNNGV. CDR3 DNA sequence: TGTGCCAGCAGGGCCGGGACCTTGAACACCGGGGAGCTGTTTTTT. Protein sequence: CASRAGTLNTGELFF.

The CDR3 sequence is CASSQDLSGEQFF. DNA for the CDR3: TGCGCCAGCAGCCAAGATCTTTCGGGTGAGCAGTTCTTC. V usage is TRBV4-1 and J usage is TRBJ2-1, with D hard to call. The CDR3 sequence is 13 residues long. The V end lost 0 bases, the J end lost 9 bases, and 9 bases lay between the germline ends. The germline CDR1 and CDR2 sequences are MGHRA and YSYEKL.

This clone was seen just once. The V gene is TRBV6-6, the J gene TRBJ2-7; D possibly corresponds to TRBD2 (5 bases). The germline V gene encodes CDR1 MNHNY and CDR2 SVGAGI (reference sequence). V dropped 5 bases and J dropped 6 bases, with 20 bases sitting between them. The length of the CDR3 is 15 residues. DNA of the CDR3: TGTGCCAGCAGTCCCCCCCTAGCAGTTCGGATCGAGCAGTACTTC. It codes for CASSPPLAVRIEQYF.

The chain has TRBV4-1 and TRBJ2-1; D possibly uses TRBD1 or TRBD2 (5 bases each). In germline, CDR1 is MGHRA, CDR2 YSYEKL. V was trimmed by 4 bases and J by 8 bases, leaving 9 bases between them. The CDR3 has 12 amino acids. This CDR3 reads CASSRGADEQFF. CDR3 in DNA: TGCGCCAGCAGCCGAGGGGCGGATGAGCAGTTCTTC.

This clone has a single count. This sequence joins TRBV7-9 and TRBJ2-1; 13 nucleotides line up with TRBD2. The CDR3 runs 19 residues. Germline V lookup: CDR1 SEHNR, CDR2 FQNEAQ (reference sequence). The V gene end was trimmed by 2 bases and the J gene end by 0 bases; junction bases not matched to a gene: 7. CDR3 loop: CASSLLGTSGKDSYNEQFF. The CDR3 nucleotides are TGTGCCAGCAGCTTATTGGGGACTAGCGGGAAAGACTCCTACAATGAGCAGTTCTTC.

This chain joins TRBV21-1 and TRBJ2-1. TRBV21-1 is annotated as a pseudogene. This CDR3 is 17 amino acids long. The chain's CDR3 is CASRSWLLHHSDNEQFF. The CDR3 coding sequence is TGTGCCAGCAGGAGTTGGTTGCTACACCATTCCGACAATGAGCAGTTCTTC.

J is TRBJ2-3 and V is TRBV7-9; the match to TRBD2 covers 9 bases. The junction had 4 bases not matched to a gene; V was cut back by 5 bases and J by 7 bases. In germline, CDR1 is SEHNR, CDR2 FQNEAQ (reference sequence). The CDR3 has 13 residues. The CDR3 DNA reads as TGTGCCAGCAGCCCAGGGACTAGCCATACGCAGTATTTT. Translation: CASSPGTSHTQYF.

CDR3 region: CAINSPSRSYNEQFF. Here the CDR3 DNA reads TGTGCCATCAATTCTCCTAGCAGGTCCTACAATGAGCAGTTCTTC. V and J are TRBV10-3 and TRBJ2-1; possible D gene TRBD2, 5 bases. The CDR3 contains 15 residues. Trimming took off 7 bases at V and 1 base at J, with 14 bases between the two ends. CDR1 is ENHRY and CDR2 is SYGVKD in the germline V gene.

In this sample, this clone turned up once. V is TRBV28 and J is TRBJ2-1; D could derive from TRBD1 or TRBD2 (5 bases each). This CDR3 is built from 13 residues. CDR1 and CDR2 from the germline V gene are MDHEN and SYDVKM. Trimming removed 7 bases at V and 8 bases at J, with 15 bases between. The CDR3 bases are TGTGCCAGCACCGAAGGTTGGGACCATGAGCAGTTCTTC. Its translation is CASTEGWDHEQFF.

The chain links TRBV7-9 to TRBJ1-5; D unresolved. The CDR3 length is 12 residues. With 4 bases removed from V and 4 bases from J, the gap between germline ends came to 5 bases. Germline V gene sequence: CDR1 SEHNR, CDR2 FQNEAQ (reference sequence). The CDR3 loop reads CASSSDNQPQHF. The CDR3 DNA is TGTGCCAGCAGCTCGGATAATCAGCCCCAGCATTTT.

The CDR3 loop reads CASSFGGGTEAFF. CDR3 nucleotides: TGTGCCAGCAGCTTTGGCGGGGGGACTGAAGCTTTCTTT. This chain connects TRBV7-3 to TRBJ1-1; tentative D call: TRBD1 (5 bases). Trimming removed 3 bases at V and 5 bases at J, with 10 bases between. CDR1 and CDR2 (germline): SGHTA, FQGTGA. The CDR3 runs 13 residues.

The chain joins TRBV7-8 to TRBJ2-5; 7 bases align to TRBD2. Germline CDR1 and CDR2: SGHVS and FQNEAQ. Germline trimming cut 2 bases from V and 5 bases from J; bases unmatched to any gene: 11. The CDR3 sequence is 16 residues long. The CDR3 reads CASSLIFGGGPETQYF. The CDR3 coding sequence is TGTGCCAGCAGCTTAATATTCGGGGGAGGGCCTGAGACCCAGTACTTC. Full variable domain (remainder filled in from reference TRBV7-8 and TRBJ2-5): GAGVSQSPRYKVAKRGQDVALRCDPISGHVSLFWYQQALGQGPEFLTYFQNEAQLDKSGLPSDRFFAERPEGSVSTLKIQRTQQEDSAVYLCASSLIFGGGPETQYFGPGTRLLVL.

The CDR3 is CASSHPTSGSYEQYF. DNA for the CDR3: TGCGCCAGCAGCCACCCTACTAGCGGGAGTTACGAGCAGTACTTC. The chain recombines TRBV5-1 with TRBJ2-5, with TRBD2 matching 11 bases. The end of the DNA is better explained by TRBJ2-7, so the J call may be wrong. CDR1 is SGHRS and CDR2 is YFSETQ in the germline V gene. CDR3 length: 15 amino acids.

This chain links TRBV27 with TRBJ2-2; 10 bases are shared with TRBD2. V shed 2 bases, J shed 6 bases, and the junction held 6 bases outside the gene matches. CDR1 is MNHEY, CDR2 SMNVEV, per germline (reference sequence). The CDR3 loop spans 16 amino acids. CDR3 DNA: TGTGCCAGCAGTTTAATGAGCGGGAGGGCCCCCGGGGAGCTGTTTTTT. Protein product: CASSLMSGRAPGELFF.